This T cell receptor beta chain originates from a study of CD8+CD57+ T cells in acquired aplastic anemia. Study overall: The study obtained an average of 3.2 ug of DNA from sorted CD4+ and CD8+ cells.

Profiling that covered TCR beta VDJ and CDR3 relied on genomic DNA as its template. Each CDR3 protein is one row after TCRdb ran MiXCR on the reads. Here the sample spans 250,000 to 350,000 distinct CDR3 sequences, around 60% being singletons. The germline gives CDR1 LNHDA, CDR2 SQIVND (reference sequence). The CDR3 is made up of 14 amino acids. V shed 3 bases and J shed 4 bases, with 9 bases lying between them. About this clonotype itself: The antigen remains undetermined.

Study observations and caveats: Common to patients and controls were twenty-nine CD8+ CDR3 sequences. Controls and patients did not differ significantly in CD8+ Simpson's diversity.

Sequencing was performed on sorted CD4+, CD8+, or CD8+CD57+ T cells (not recorded which) from PBMCs. The chain employs TRBV19 and TRBJ1-4, with D uncertain. The sequence was collected from a human donor with severe aplastic anemia or a healthy control (not recorded which). CDR3 sequence reads: CASSIRRFNEKLFF. The CDR3 DNA reads as TGTGCCAGTAGTATCAGGAGATTTAATGAAAAACTGTTTTTT. The full variable domain, completed using reference TRBV19 and TRBJ1-4, is DGGITQSPKYLFRKEGQNVTLSCEQNLNHDAMYWYRQDPGQGLRLIYYSQIVNDFQKGDIAEGYSVSREKKESFPLTVTSAQKNPTAFYLCASSIRRFNEKLFFGSGTQLSVL.